These 20 T cell receptor beta chains were sequenced from one sample in a study of blood T cell repertoires in COVID-19. The data were produced by immunoSEQ multiplex PCR, yet TCRdb's version contains in-frame clones alone and is incomplete. The data show 300,000 to 450,000 clones, around 87% seen once. Specimen: PBMCs or T cells enriched from blood (not recorded which). The receptor set was obtained from a man younger than 45 who had recovered from COVID-19.

The gene calls are TRBV19 and TRBJ2-5, with 9 positions matching TRBD1. Germline-derived CDR1 and CDR2 are LNHDA and SQIVND (reference sequence). J lost 0 bases, V lost 3 bases, and 23 bases had no gene match. This CDR3 has 22 amino acids. CDR3 sequence (DNA): TGTGCCAGTAGTATCAGAGGTGATGTGGGACAGGGTACCGTCGGGTACCAAGAGACCCAGTACTTC. Residues: CASSIRGDVGQGTVGYQETQYF.

The gene calls are TRBV10-1 and TRBJ2-7; 9 bases are a match to TRBD1. Germline V lookup: CDR1 WNHNN, CDR2 SYGVQD (reference sequence). V shed 3 bases and J 5 bases; nucleotides not matched to a gene: 8. The CDR3 sequence is 15 residues long. The CDR3: CASSDQGTGLHEQYF. CDR3 nucleotides: TGCGCCAGCAGTGATCAGGGGACAGGGCTCCACGAGCAGTACTTC.

J is TRBJ1-1 and V is TRBV7-2; no definite D call. This CDR3 region has 17 residues. Per the germline V gene, CDR1 is SGHTA and CDR2 is FQGNSA. V lost 5 bases, J lost 0 bases, and 19 bases lay in between. The CDR3 protein is CASSPGMGGSMNTEAFF. As DNA, the CDR3 is TGTGCCAGCAGCCCAGGAATGGGAGGATCAATGAACACTGAAGCTTTCTTT. Using reference TRBV7-2 and TRBJ1-1 for the parts outside the CDR3, the full variable domain is GAGVSQSPSNKVTEKGKDVELRCDPISGHTALYWYRQSLGQGLEFLIYFQGNSAPDKSGLPSDRFSAERTGGSVSTLTIQRTQQEDSAVYLCASSPGMGGSMNTEAFFGQGTRLTVV.

The rearrangement joins TRBV6-5 to TRBJ2-5; D remains unclear. CDR1 is MNHEY, CDR2 SVGAGI, per germline. Trimming pared 8 bases from V and 4 bases from J, leaving 11 bases between. CDR3 length: 12 amino acids. This chain's CDR3 is CASAQRGETQYF. In DNA form, the CDR3 reads TGTGCCAGCGCCCAAAGAGGAGAGACCCAGTACTTC.

The chain combines TRBV27 with TRBJ2-3; 12 nucleotides match TRBD2. Germline loops: CDR1 MNHEY, CDR2 SMNVEV (reference sequence). V was pared by 5 bases and J by 2 bases, with 5 bases of the junction left unmatched. The CDR3 has 16 amino acids. The CDR3 DNA sequence: TGTGCCAGCAGTCCTAGCGGGGGGGCCTACACAGATACGCAGTATTTT. This sequence encodes CASSPSGGAYTDTQYF.

The table lists this clone with a few counts. The rearrangement joins TRBV12-1 to TRBJ1-5; the table names TRBD1, a call not compared with the DNA. TRBV12-1 is annotated as a pseudogene. This CDR3 is built from 18 residues. CDR3 in amino acids: CASSRIQPGTVENQPQHF. As DNA, the CDR3 is TGTGCCAGCAGCCGGATACAACCAGGGACAGTCGAGAATCAGCCCCAGCATTTT.

DNA for the CDR3: TGTGCCTGGAGTGTCCAAGCCGGGGGCACCTTC. As protein: CAWSVQAGGTF. The V call is TRBV30, the J call TRBJ1-2, with D perhaps matching TRBD1 (5 bases). The CDR3 length is 11 residues. V was trimmed by 0 bases and J by 13 bases, leaving 12 bases between them. Germline assignment: CDR1 GTSNPN and CDR2 SVGIG (reference sequence).

This chain joins TRBV19 and TRBJ1-5; 7 bases agree with TRBD1. CDR1 LNHDA and CDR2 SQIVND come from the germline V gene (reference sequence). With 5 bases clipped from V and 6 bases from J, the junction kept 16 bases outside the gene matches. The CDR3 covers 17 residues. This CDR3 is CASSFTTLTGSGQPQHF. In DNA form, the CDR3 reads TGTGCCAGTAGTTTCACCACACTGACAGGGTCGGGTCAGCCCCAGCATTTT.

This sequence joins TRBV30 and TRBJ2-3; tentatively, D is TRBD2 (6 bases). The CDR3 is 12 residues long. Germline V gene lookup returns CDR1 GTSNPN and CDR2 SVGIG (reference sequence). V dropped 2 bases and J dropped 6 bases, with 9 bases sitting between them. The CDR3 region is CAWSLASDTQYF. DNA for the CDR3: TGTGCCTGGAGTCTAGCGTCCGATACGCAGTATTTT. The entire variable domain, with the rest obtained from reference TRBV30 and TRBJ2-3, is as follows: SQTIHQWPATLVQPVGSPLSLECTVEGTSNPNLYWYRQAAGRGLQLLFYSVGIGQISSEVPQNLSASRPQDRQFILSSKKLLLSDSGFYLCAWSLASDTQYFGPGTRLTVL.

For the CDR3, the DNA is TGTGCCAGCAGCTTTAAGGACAGGGACGGACTTGGCTACACCTTC. As protein: CASSFKDRDGLGYTF. The gene calls are TRBV5-6 and TRBJ1-2, with TRBD1 matching over 8 bases. Looked up from germline, CDR1 is SGHDT and CDR2 is YYEEEE. The CDR3 length is 15 residues. V shed 2 bases and J 7 bases; nucleotides not matched to a gene: 10.

The J gene is TRBJ2-1, the V gene TRBV11-2, with 9 bases fitting TRBD1. The CDR3 extends over 15 amino acids. The germline gives CDR1 SGHAT, CDR2 FQNNGV. V dropped 4 bases and J dropped 7; count of bases not matched to a gene: 8. The CDR3 DNA reads TGTGCCAGCAGCTCACCACAGGGGGCGATAAATGAGCAGTTCTTC. Its translation: CASSSPQGAINEQFF. The complete variable domain, with remaining parts taken from reference TRBV11-2 and TRBJ2-1, reads EAGVAQSPRYKIIEKRQSVAFWCNPISGHATLYWYQQILGQGPKLLIQFQNNGVVDDSQLPKDRFSAERLKGVDSTLKIQPAKLEDSAVYLCASSSPQGAINEQFFGPGTRLTVL.

This chain links TRBV27 with TRBJ2-7; TRBD1 aligns across 11 bases. CDR3 length equals 17 residues. The germline gives CDR1 MNHEY, CDR2 SMNVEV (reference sequence). With V trimmed by 0 bases and J by 4 bases, 8 bases remained unmatched. CDR3 in DNA: TGTGCCAGCAGTTTATCGGCCGGGGACAGGGGGGTTTACGAGCAGTACTTC. It is translated as CASSLSAGDRGVYEQYF.

The table lists this clone with a count of one. The sample contains more than one DNA sequence encoding this CDR3. J is TRBJ1-1 and V is TRBV30; tentative D call: TRBD1 (5 bases). CDR3 length: 13 amino acids. Germline V lookup: CDR1 GTSNPN, CDR2 SVGIG (reference sequence). The V end lost 0 bases, the J end lost 4 bases, and 9 bases lay between the germline ends. The CDR3 DNA follows: TGTGCCTGGAGTGTACGGGGGAGCACTGAAGCTTTCTTT. Translation: CAWSVRGSTEAFF.

This rearrangement joins TRBV2 to TRBJ1-4; 7 bases map to TRBD1. J lost 7 bases, V lost 4 bases, and 0 bases had no gene match. Germline V gene lookup returns CDR1 SNHLY and CDR2 FYNNEI. This CDR3 spans 12 amino acids. The CDR3 DNA follows: TGTGCCAGCAGTGGACAGGGTGAAAAACTGTTTTTT. Its translation is CASSGQGEKLFF.

The J gene is TRBJ1-1, the V gene TRBV4-2; TRBD1 matches at 7 bases. Germline assignment: CDR1 LGHNA and CDR2 YNFKEQ. This CDR3 comprises 17 residues. V lost 0 bases and J lost 1; bases outside the gene matches: 8. As DNA, the CDR3 is TGTGCCAGCAGCCAAGATCTTAGGGGGCGGCGGAACACTGAAGCTTTCTTT. It codes for CASSQDLRGRRNTEAFF.

This chain links TRBV5-1 with TRBJ2-2; 7 bases fit TRBD1. The germline CDR1 and CDR2 sequences are SGHRS and YFSETQ. The CDR3 is made up of 18 amino acids. V was clipped by 3 bases and J by 6 bases; unmatched bases: 17. CDR3 coding DNA: TGCGCCAGCAGCTCCCTAATCTTGACAGGGTGGACGGCCGGGGAGCTGTTTTTT. It specifies CASSSLILTGWTAGELFF.

In its sample, this clone was seen once. The chain recombines TRBV18 with TRBJ2-7; tentatively, D is TRBD1 (6 bases). Trimming stripped 6 bases from V and 4 bases from J, with 10 bases between. The CDR3 loop spans 12 amino acids. Germline-derived CDR1 and CDR2 are KGHSH and LQKENI. The CDR3 region has the DNA TGTGCCAGCTCCCCCGACAGGTACGAGCAGTACTTC. This sequence encodes CASSPDRYEQYF. Variable domain in full (rest from reference TRBV18 and TRBJ2-7): NAGVMQNPRHLVRRRGQEARLRCSPMKGHSHVYWYRQLPEEGLKFMVYLQKENIIDESGMPKERFSAEFPKEGPSILRIQQVVRGDSAAYFCASSPDRYEQYFGPGTRLTVT.

This clone has just a few counts. The chain carries TRBV27 and TRBJ1-5; maybe TRBD1 (6 bases). The germline CDR1 and CDR2 sequences are MNHEY and SMNVEV (reference sequence). The CDR3 runs 15 residues. V was shortened by 5 bases and J by 0 bases, with 11 bases between the two germline ends. CDR3 DNA: TGTGCCAGCAGTCAACAGGGCTATAGCAATCAGCCCCAGCATTTT. As protein: CASSQQGYSNQPQHF.

This chain connects TRBV29-1 to TRBJ2-3, with TRBD2 matching over 8 bases. The V and J ends lost 4 bases and 3 bases, in that order; junction bases with no gene match: 3. Germline V gene lookup returns CDR1 SQVTM and CDR2 ANQGSEA. The CDR3 length is 13 residues. CDR3: CSVARGGTDTQYF. The CDR3 DNA reads as TGCAGCGTTGCACGGGGGGGAACAGATACGCAGTATTTT.

The rearrangement links TRBV7-8 to TRBJ1-6; D is unclear. V lost 3 bases to trimming and J lost 7 bases, with 10 bases between them. Germline loops: CDR1 SGHVS, CDR2 FQNEAQ. The length of the CDR3 is 14 residues. For the CDR3, the DNA is TGTGCCAGCAGCTTGAACGGGGAGAATTCACCCCTCCACTTT. Encoded protein: CASSLNGENSPLHF.